This T cell receptor beta chain was identified in a study of radiotherapy plus CTLA-4 blockade in lung cancer. V gave up 6 bases and J gave up 5 bases, with 13 bases separating them. From germline, CDR1 is LNHDA and CDR2 SQIVND (reference sequence). The CDR3 sequence is 14 residues long. Sequencing used immunoSEQ multiplex PCR; TCRdb keeps in-frame clones, though not all of them. The sample shows 70,000 to 95,000 clones, about four fifths of them seen only once. This chain uses TRBV19 with TRBJ2-2; D call uncertain. This clonotype was obtained from a human donor with non-small cell lung cancer that progressed on radiotherapy plus ipilimumab. The sequencing used peripheral blood, collected from a patient treated with radiotherapy plus ipilimumab. The CDR3: CASRSVRDTGELFF. CDR3 coding DNA: TGTGCCAGTAGGAGTGTAAGGGATACCGGGGAGCTGTTTTTT.